The entry below gives a single T cell receptor beta chain sequence along with its context. Its antigen is still unknown. This sample was included in a study of T cells expressing NK-cell markers. On the study more broadly: Sorted T-cell subsets CD3+CD56+NKG2C+, CD3+CD56+NKG2C- and CD3+CD56-NKG2C+ were TCR beta-sequenced. The study, taken as a whole, reports: A range of roughly 1.0-8% of CD8+ T cells consisted of dominant NKG2C+ clonotypes in a handful of donors.

TCRdb processed the 5' RACE reads again and assigns one entry to each CDR3 protein, with no DNA. Here the sample table reports approximately 550,000 distinct CDR3 sequences. This clonotype originated in a man in his late teens or twenties in good health. The sequencing input was blood T cells: a sorted CD56 or NKG2C T cell subset, CD4+ or CD8+ T cells, or bulk PBMC T cells (not recorded which).

The CDR3 sequence is CASSSDSGIIVTDTQYF. The chain couples TRBV3-1 to TRBJ2-3; as DNA is missing, the TRBD2 call by TCRdb cannot be tested. This CDR3 spans 17 amino acids. Germline CDR1 and CDR2: LGHDT and YNNKEL (reference sequence).